This T cell receptor (beta chain) came from a study of cytomegalovirus exposure and HLA in healthy donors. Study-level findings and limits: Owing to their indistinguishability, certain V segments, notably TRBV6-2 and TRBV6-3, were excluded.

Deletions cut 8 bases from V and 13 bases from J, with 6 bases between. CDR1 and CDR2 (germline): LNHDA, SQIVND (reference sequence). The CDR3 consists of 8 residues. PCR primers comprised 60 Vbeta and 13 Jbeta primers. The data were produced by immunoSEQ multiplex PCR, yet TCRdb's version contains in-frame clones alone and is incomplete. Here the sample spans around 300,000 clones, roughly two thirds being singletons. In the case of this clone: Its specificity is not known.

The TCR comes from a female donor in good health and CMV-seronegative. Source material: PBMCs. This sequence joins TRBV19 and TRBJ1-3; D is unclear. CDR3 protein: CASRGIYF. CDR3 DNA sequence: TGTGCCAGTCGAGGGATATATTTT.